There are a few counts of the clone carrying this T cell receptor beta chain. The data originate from a study of spatial heterogeneity in lung cancer. The wider study: Within raw reads, each unique TCR and UMI combination appeared on average more than ten times.

Germline values: CDR1 SEHNR, CDR2 FQNEAQ (reference sequence). The CDR3 length is 15 residues. V gave up 2 bases and J gave up 5 bases, with 10 bases separating them. Time point of the sample: sample taken at primary tumor resection. Tumor, nontumor lung or frozen PBMC supplied whole RNA, sequenced without sorting. Samples were donated by 72 untreated early-stage non-small cell lung cancer patients. TCRdb recomputed calls from the 5' RACE reads with MiXCR, one row per CDR3 protein. The sample has about 60,000 distinct CDR3 sequences; 8.4% are singletons. The clonotype originates from a female donor with early-stage non-small cell lung cancer. Sequences were derived from PBMCs, sampled at surgery. V and J are TRBV7-9 and TRBJ1-6; TRBD1 might be the D (5 bases). DNA for the CDR3: TGTGCCAGCAGCTTAAGAGGGGAAAATAATTCACCCCTCCACTTT. Protein sequence: CASSLRGENNSPLHF.